The 29 T cell receptor beta chains listed next were all sequenced from one sample in a study of blood T cell repertoires in COVID-19. Repertoires were generated with immunoSEQ multiplex PCR, while TCRdb's copy carries only in-frame clones and drops some. Altogether about 59,000 clones are present, around 83% being singletons, with the ten largest covering roughly 3.6%. Material for sequencing was peripheral blood. These receptors were collected from a woman older than 75 with acute or convalescent COVID-19.

The V and J genes are TRBV7-2 and TRBJ2-5; D gene ambiguous. With 0 bases removed from V and 0 bases from J, the gap between germline ends came to 5 bases. This CDR3 spans 14 amino acids. The V gene's germline CDR1 is SGHTA and CDR2 FQGNSA. For the CDR3, the DNA is TGTGCCAGCAGCTTAGCGCAGGACCAAGAGACCCAGTACTTC. This encodes CASSLAQDQETQYF.

The chain is built from TRBV19 and TRBJ2-7, with 7 bases aligning to TRBD2. This CDR3 has 14 residues. The V gene end was trimmed by 4 bases and the J gene end by 0 bases; junction bases not matched to a gene: 3. The germline CDR1 and CDR2 sequences are LNHDA and SQIVND (reference sequence). The CDR3 DNA sequence: TGTGCCAGTAGTACCGAGCGGGGCTCCTACGAGCAGTACTTC. The encoded protein is CASSTERGSYEQYF.

CDR3 protein: CATEGTGGNSPLHF. CDR3 in DNA: TGTGCCACCGAAGGGACAGGCGGCAATTCACCCCTCCACTTT. This chain connects TRBV15 to TRBJ1-6; 8 bases match TRBD1. The CDR3 is made up of 14 amino acids. CDR1 LNHNV and CDR2 YYDKDF come from the germline V gene (reference sequence). V dropped 8 bases and J dropped 7; count of bases not matched to a gene: 7.

The rearrangement links TRBV7-9 to TRBJ2-1; 12 bases map to TRBD2. CDR3 length: 18 amino acids. Germline V gene lookup returns CDR1 SEHNR and CDR2 FQNEAQ (reference sequence). Germline trimming cut 4 bases from V and 1 base from J; bases unmatched to any gene: 8. In DNA form, the CDR3 reads TGTGCCAGCAGCTCTAACCCTAGCGGGAGGGGGTCCTACAATGAGCAGTTCTTC. It is translated as CASSSNPSGRGSYNEQFF.

The genes are TRBV24-1 and TRBJ2-4; a possible D gene is TRBD2 (7 bases). Trimming cost V 3 bases and J 2 bases, with 16 bases left between them. Looked up from germline, CDR1 is KGHDR and CDR2 is SFDVKD. This CDR3 comprises 17 residues. CDR3 protein: CATSDNGGRGSKNIQYF. The CDR3 DNA sequence: TGTGCCACCAGTGATAATGGAGGGAGGGGGTCCAAAAACATTCAGTACTTC.

This clone showed up just once. The chain combines TRBV19 with TRBJ1-2, with 7 bases matching TRBD1. Germline-derived CDR1 and CDR2 are LNHDA and SQIVND (reference sequence). V was pared by 8 bases and J by 2 bases, with 2 bases of the junction left unmatched. This CDR3 has 12 amino acids. The CDR3: CASAGQNYGYTF. The DNA for the CDR3 is TGTGCCAGTGCGGGACAGAACTATGGCTACACCTTC.

The V call is TRBV7-2, the J call TRBJ1-5; TRBD1 is a possible D gene (6 bases). The CDR3 contains 15 residues. Germline V gene lookup returns CDR1 SGHTA and CDR2 FQGNSA. V was clipped by 0 bases and J by 6 bases, with 12 bases between them. Here the CDR3 reads CASSLAGGASQPQHF. The CDR3 DNA reads as TGTGCCAGCAGCTTAGCGGGGGGGGCAAGTCAGCCCCAGCATTTT.

This clone came up a few times. The chain recombines TRBV19 with TRBJ1-1; maybe TRBD1 (6 bases). CDR3 length: 14 residues. The V end lost 6 bases, the J end lost 2 bases, and 13 bases lay between the germline ends. Germline V gene lookup returns CDR1 LNHDA and CDR2 SQIVND (reference sequence). In DNA, the CDR3 is TGTGCCAGTAGCACAGAGACAGGAAACACTGAAGCTTTCTTT. It translates to CASSTETGNTEAFF.

V and J are TRBV6-2 or TRBV6-3 and TRBJ2-7, with 8 bases lining up with TRBD2. The germline gives CDR1 MNHEY, CDR2 SVGEGT. The CDR3 runs 14 residues. After removal of 5 bases from V and 7 bases from J, the junction contained 10 bases not matched to a gene. The CDR3 nucleotides are TGTGCCAGCAGTAACGGGGGGGGCCCGGATGAGCAGTACTTC. Its protein product is CASSNGGGPDEQYF.

The rearrangement joins TRBV5-1 to TRBJ2-1; no clear D gene. Germline loops: CDR1 SGHRS, CDR2 YFSETQ. Trimming took off 4 bases at V and 6 bases at J, with 20 bases between the two ends. This CDR3 is 16 amino acids long. The chain's CDR3 is CASSLLGALPSNEQFF. In nucleotides, the CDR3 is TGCGCCAGCAGCCTCCTAGGAGCTTTACCCAGCAATGAGCAGTTCTTC.

This chain links TRBV10-1 with TRBJ2-5, with 8 bases lining up with TRBD2. The V gene's germline CDR1 is WNHNN and CDR2 SYGVQD (reference sequence). CDR3 size: 14 residues. The V gene end was trimmed by 8 bases and the J gene end by 5 bases; junction bases not matched to a gene: 10. Written as DNA, the CDR3 is TGCGCCAGCTCCCCGGGAGGGAGATTTGAGACCCAGTACTTC. This codes for CASSPGGRFETQYF.

The chain employs TRBV27 and TRBJ1-2, with 9 positions matching TRBD1. CDR1 MNHEY and CDR2 SMNVEV come from the germline V gene (reference sequence). Trimming removed 6 bases from V and 14 bases from J; junction bases left unmatched: 7. The CDR3 sequence is 11 residues long. Here the CDR3 DNA reads TGTGCCAGCAGCACGGGACAGGGCTGGACCTTC. This encodes CASSTGQGWTF.

This clone is a singleton in its sample. The chain joins TRBV11-2 to TRBJ2-2; D is undetermined. This CDR3 comprises 16 residues. Germline V gene lookup returns CDR1 SGHAT and CDR2 FQNNGV. V lost 4 bases, J lost 0 bases, and 12 bases lay in between. The CDR3 DNA is TGTGCCAGCAGCTCCCTCGGTATATCGAACACCGGGGAGCTGTTTTTT. This sequence encodes CASSSLGISNTGELFF.

This rearrangement joins TRBV29-1 to TRBJ1-2; D gene uncertain. V lost 1 base and J 1 base, leaving 10 bases between the germline ends. The CDR3 extends over 14 amino acids. Per the germline V gene, CDR1 is SQVTM and CDR2 is ANQGSEA. The CDR3 region has the DNA TGCAGCGTTGAAGGGGCGGGAATTAACTATGGCTACACCTTC. Amino acids: CSVEGAGINYGYTF.

The genes are TRBV6-1 and TRBJ1-5; D is uncertain. CDR1 and CDR2 (germline): MNHNS, SASEGT. Trimming pared 0 bases from V and 1 base from J, leaving 13 bases between. The CDR3 sequence is 17 residues long. CDR3 DNA: TGTGCCAGCAGTGAAGCGGGAGGGATATGGAGCAATCAGCCCCAGCATTTT. This gives the protein CASSEAGGIWSNQPQHF.

V usage is TRBV7-8 and J usage is TRBJ2-6; D call uncertain. The germline V and J ends were trimmed by 6 bases and 2 bases, with 11 bases remaining between them. Germline V CDR1 and CDR2: SGHVS, FQNEAQ. The CDR3 has 15 residues. The CDR3 reads CASRSRFPGANVLTF. CDR3 nucleotide sequence: TGTGCCAGCAGGTCCCGGTTTCCTGGGGCCAACGTCCTGACTTTC.

This clone was observed once. CDR3 nucleotides: TGCGCCAGCAGCCGGGCCAGCCTGAACACTGAAGCTTTCTTT. Translation gives CASSRASLNTEAFF. The V gene is TRBV4-1, the J gene TRBJ1-1; D uncertain. This CDR3 is 14 amino acids long. Trimming left V 4 bases short and J 0 bases short, with 9 bases between. CDR1 MGHRA and CDR2 YSYEKL come from the germline V gene.

V is TRBV5-4 and J is TRBJ2-7, with 12 bases that match TRBD2. The CDR3 runs 15 residues. The V gene end was trimmed by 4 bases and the J gene end by 2 bases; junction bases not matched to a gene: 4. CDR1 is SGHNT, CDR2 YYREEE, per germline (reference sequence). Here the CDR3 reads CASSPGTSGPYEQYF. The DNA for the CDR3 is TGTGCCAGCAGCCCCGGGACTAGCGGGCCCTACGAGCAGTACTTC.

V usage is TRBV7-9 and J usage is TRBJ1-1, with TRBD1 as a possible D gene (5 bases). In germline, CDR1 is SEHNR, CDR2 FQNEAQ (reference sequence). The CDR3 is 15 residues long. With 5 bases removed from V and 0 bases from J, the gap between germline ends came to 13 bases. The DNA of the CDR3 is TGTGCCAGCAGCCCCTTGAAAGGGGTGAACACTGAAGCTTTCTTT. Amino acids: CASSPLKGVNTEAFF.

The V and J genes are TRBV18 and TRBJ2-1; 9 bases agree with TRBD2. The trim removed 3 bases at V and 7 bases at J, leaving 10 bases unmatched. The CDR3 contains 16 residues. Looked up from germline, CDR1 is KGHSH and CDR2 is LQKENI. CDR3 amino acids: CASSPLSSGTMNEQFF. The CDR3 DNA reads TGTGCCAGCTCACCCTTGTCTAGCGGGACCATGAATGAGCAGTTCTTC.

The V and J genes are TRBV7-8 and TRBJ1-5; D is undetermined. V shed 4 bases and J shed 9 bases, with 13 bases lying between them. From germline, CDR1 is SGHVS and CDR2 FQNEAQ. The CDR3 runs to 13 residues. The CDR3 nucleotides read TGTGCCAGCAGCTCCGACGGGATGGCGCCCCAGCATTTT. This gives the protein CASSSDGMAPQHF.

This clone was seen a few times. The J gene is TRBJ2-7, the V gene TRBV30; possible D gene TRBD1, 6 bases. V gave up 4 bases and J gave up 3 bases, with 16 bases separating them. CDR1 and CDR2 from the germline V gene are GTSNPN and SVGIG (reference sequence). There are 14 residues in the CDR3. The CDR3 loop is CAWTYREGNYEQYF. The CDR3 DNA reads TGTGCCTGGACCTACAGGGAAGGGAACTACGAGCAGTACTTC.

This clone has just a few counts. V is TRBV12-3 or TRBV12-4 and J is TRBJ2-5; D is uncertain. The CDR3 is 12 residues long. V lost 0 bases to trimming and J lost 5 bases, with 4 bases between them. CDR3: CASSLAPETQYF. The CDR3 DNA sequence: TGTGCCAGCAGTTTAGCCCCGGAGACCCAGTACTTC.

The J gene is TRBJ1-6, the V gene TRBV9, with TRBD1 matching 7 bases. Germline loops: CDR1 SGDLS, CDR2 YYNGEE. The length of the CDR3 is 15 residues. The J segment lost 4 bases and the V segment lost 4 bases, leaving 5 bases of the junction unmatched. For the CDR3, the DNA is TGTGCCAGCAGCACCCAGGACAGGTATAATTCACCCCTCCACTTT. It is translated as CASSTQDRYNSPLHF.

V and J are TRBV4-1 and TRBJ2-3; 10 bases are shared with TRBD2. CDR3 length: 17 amino acids. V lost 4 bases, J lost 1 base, and 8 bases stayed unmatched. CDR1 and CDR2 from the germline V gene are MGHRA and YSYEKL. CDR3: CASSPLELAGRTDTQYF. The DNA of the CDR3 is TGCGCCAGCAGCCCCCTCGAACTAGCGGGACGCACAGATACGCAGTATTTT.

The V call is TRBV5-1, the J call TRBJ1-1, with 11 nucleotides matching TRBD1. This CDR3 has 15 residues. J lost 2 bases, V lost 4 bases, and 4 bases had no gene match. The V gene's germline CDR1 is SGHRS and CDR2 YFSETQ. CDR3: CASSGRTGGNTEAFF. The CDR3 DNA is TGCGCCAGCAGCGGGAGGACAGGGGGCAACACTGAAGCTTTCTTT.

This chain links TRBV5-4 with TRBJ2-1; TRBD2 might be the D (5 bases). Trimming pared 1 base from V and 2 bases from J, leaving 13 bases between. This CDR3 contains 16 residues. Germline V lookup: CDR1 SGHNT, CDR2 YYREEE (reference sequence). The CDR3 nucleotides are TGTGCCAGCAGCTTGAGTCTCGGGGTTACCTACAATGAGCAGTTCTTC. Its translation is CASSLSLGVTYNEQFF.

This chain uses TRBV28 with TRBJ2-7, with D possibly being TRBD1 (5 bases). V was shortened by 4 bases and J by 4 bases, with 23 bases between the two germline ends. The germline V gene encodes CDR1 MDHEN and CDR2 SYDVKM. There are 17 residues in the CDR3. In DNA, the CDR3 is TGTGCCAGCAGTTCAGGTAAAGACAGTGGGCCTGGGTACGAGCAGTACTTC. It encodes CASSSGKDSGPGYEQYF.

V gene TRBV5-1 combines with J gene TRBJ1-1; D remains ambiguous. Germline values: CDR1 SGHRS, CDR2 YFSETQ. With 5 bases removed from V and 4 bases from J, the gap between germline ends came to 12 bases. The CDR3 runs 13 residues. The CDR3 bases are TGCGCCAGCAGGAGAGAATCGGTCACTGAAGCTTTCTTT. Amino acid sequence: CASRRESVTEAFF. Complete variable domain (other parts from reference TRBV5-1 and TRBJ1-1): KAGVTQTPRYLIKTRGQQVTLSCSPISGHRSVSWYQQTPGQGLQFLFEYFSETQRNKGNFPGRFSGRQFSNSRSEMNVSTLELGDSALYLCASRRESVTEAFFGQGTRLTVV.